What follows are 15 T cell receptor beta chains derived from one specimen sequenced in a study of blood T cell repertoires in COVID-19. Sequenced by immunoSEQ multiplex PCR; TCRdb stores in-frame clones only, minus some. Of around 100,000 clones in the sample, 86% were seen once. The sample was peripheral blood. Receptor source: a man aged 40-50 years with acute or convalescent COVID-19.

J is TRBJ2-7 and V is TRBV11-2; 15 positions match TRBD2. The CDR3 runs 17 residues. The V gene's germline CDR1 is SGHAT and CDR2 FQNNGV. V lost 1 base to trimming and J lost 5 bases; unmatched junction nucleotides: 6. CDR3 in DNA: TGTGCCAGCAGCTTAGGGCGGACTAGCGGGAGGGGCGACGAGCAGTACTTC. This encodes CASSLGRTSGRGDEQYF. Looking up the rest from reference TRBV11-2 and TRBJ2-7 gives the full variable domain: EAGVAQSPRYKIIEKRQSVAFWCNPISGHATLYWYQQILGQGPKLLIQFQNNGVVDDSQLPKDRFSAERLKGVDSTLKIQPAKLEDSAVYLCASSLGRTSGRGDEQYFGPGTRLTVT.

V and J are TRBV29-1 and TRBJ1-2, with D maybe TRBD1 (5 bases). This CDR3 is built from 11 residues. V shed 3 bases and J shed 4 bases, with 6 bases lying between them. Germline CDR1 SQVTM, CDR2 ANQGSEA. This chain's CDR3 is CSVDRVYGYTF. DNA of the CDR3: TGCAGCGTTGACAGGGTCTATGGCTACACCTTC.

The chain couples TRBV15 to TRBJ1-2; TRBD1 is a possible D gene (5 bases). V lost 1 base to trimming and J lost 12 bases, with 12 bases between them. The CDR3 is 12 residues long. CDR1 is LNHNV, CDR2 YYDKDF, per germline (reference sequence). The CDR3 DNA sequence: TGTGCCACCAGCAGAGTGGAGGGGACTCACACCTTC. Translated, it gives CATSRVEGTHTF.

The chain links TRBV4-3 to TRBJ1-2; 7 nucleotides agree with TRBD1. The CDR3 is 15 residues long. J lost 0 bases, V lost 3 bases, and 4 bases had no gene match. Germline V gene lookup returns CDR1 LGHNA and CDR2 YSLEER. The CDR3 nucleotides read TGCGCCAGCAGCCAGCCGGGACAGTCTAACTATGGCTACACCTTC. Its protein is CASSQPGQSNYGYTF.

V gene TRBV4-1 combines with J gene TRBJ1-2; a weak D match, TRBD1 (6 bases). The V gene's germline CDR1 is MGHRA and CDR2 YSYEKL. The CDR3 is 16 amino acids. The V gene lost 4 bases and the J gene lost 0 bases, with 15 bases spanning the gap. In nucleotides, the CDR3 is TGCGCCAGCAGCCTGCAGGGGTCGGGCTCTAACTATGGCTACACCTTC. Translating it yields CASSLQGSGSNYGYTF.

V and J are TRBV6-4 and TRBJ2-7; D not resolved. CDR3 size: 13 residues. V was cut by 4 bases and J by 3 bases, with 10 bases left in between. In germline, CDR1 is MRHNA, CDR2 SNTAGT. The CDR3 region is CASSVEADYEQYF. The CDR3 region has the DNA TGTGCCAGCAGTGTAGAGGCGGACTACGAGCAGTACTTC.

This clone was detected a few times. J is TRBJ1-6 and V is TRBV5-8; 7 nucleotides line up with TRBD1. CDR3 size: 14 residues. With V trimmed by 2 bases and J by 5 bases, 1 base remained unmatched. Germline loops: CDR1 SGHTS, CDR2 YDEGEE. The CDR3 region has the DNA TGTGCCAGCAGCTTCAGGGGGGATAATTCACCCCTCCACTTT. Amino acid sequence: CASSFRGDNSPLHF.

The V call is TRBV12-3 or TRBV12-4, the J call TRBJ1-2; no reliable D call. CDR3 length: 13 residues. Trimming took off 3 bases at V and 6 bases at J, with 11 bases between the two ends. CDR3 coding DNA: TGTGCCAGCAGTTTGGAGGATTTAGATGGCTACACCTTC. It translates to CASSLEDLDGYTF.

In nucleotides, the CDR3 is TGTGCCAGTAGTGTCGGGTCGGGAGACACCGGGGAGCTGTTTTTT. As protein: CASSVGSGDTGELFF. The chain joins TRBV19 to TRBJ2-2, with a weak D call TRBD2 (6 bases). Trimming left V 5 bases short and J 3 bases short, with 13 bases between. CDR3 size: 15 residues. Germline CDR1 LNHDA, CDR2 SQIVND (reference sequence).

J is TRBJ1-1 and V is TRBV6-5; 7 bases align to TRBD1. The CDR3 is made up of 14 amino acids. Germline V CDR1 and CDR2: MNHEY, SVGAGI. V trimming: 5 bases; J trimming: 2 bases; junction bases outside the gene matches: 5. CDR3 sequence: CASSRGQPNTEAFF. The CDR3 coding sequence is TGTGCCAGCAGTCGGGGACAGCCTAACACTGAAGCTTTCTTT.

The V call is TRBV6-2 or TRBV6-3, the J call TRBJ1-2; TRBD1 might be the D (5 bases). Trimming removed 3 bases from V and 2 bases from J, with 10 bases in between. Germline V gene data show CDR1 as MNHEY and CDR2 as SVGEGT. The CDR3 contains 14 residues. This CDR3 reads CASSYMTVNYGYTF. The CDR3 DNA reads TGTGCCAGCAGTTATATGACAGTCAACTATGGCTACACCTTC.

The chain joins TRBV13 to TRBJ1-4, with TRBD1 as a possible D gene (5 bases). CDR1 PRHDT and CDR2 FYEKMQ come from the germline V gene (reference sequence). V was pared by 5 bases and J by 3 bases, with 13 bases between. The CDR3 totals 15 residues. The CDR3 is CASSQVGRANEKLFF. The CDR3 nucleotides are TGTGCCAGCAGCCAGGTGGGCAGGGCTAATGAAAAACTGTTTTTT.

The V gene is TRBV29-1, the J gene TRBJ1-1; weak D call: TRBD1 (5 bases). V was pared by 2 bases and J by 0 bases, with 7 bases between. This CDR3 contains 13 residues. In germline, CDR1 is SQVTM, CDR2 ANQGSEA. The CDR3 coding sequence is TGCAGCGTTGAACGACAGTTGAACACTGAAGCTTTCTTT. It encodes CSVERQLNTEAFF.

The V call is TRBV5-1, the J call TRBJ1-2; 9 bases fit TRBD1. V shed 4 bases and J 8 bases; nucleotides not matched to a gene: 6. The CDR3 is 13 amino acids. The germline CDR1 and CDR2 sequences are SGHRS and YFSETQ. The CDR3 nucleotides are TGCGCCAGCAGCCGGGACAGGGACCGGGGCTACACCTTC. It codes for CASSRDRDRGYTF.

This chain connects TRBV24-1 to TRBJ2-2; possibly TRBD2 for D (5 bases). The germline V gene encodes CDR1 KGHDR and CDR2 SFDVKD. This CDR3 comprises 16 residues. V lost 4 bases to trimming and J lost 4 bases, with 15 bases between them. CDR3 sequence (DNA): TGTGCCACCAGTGACCCACGGGGTTGGGGCACCGGGGAGCTGTTTTTT. Translated: CATSDPRGWGTGELFF.